This TCR beta chain stems from a study of T cell changes during pregnancy in multiple sclerosis. The V end lost 6 bases, the J end lost 3 bases, and 11 bases lay between the germline ends. The CDR3 covers 13 residues. Germline assignment: CDR1 KGHSH and CDR2 LQKENI. Sequenced by immunoSEQ multiplex PCR; TCRdb stores in-frame clones only, minus some. The table lists 50,000 to 60,000 clones, roughly nine tenths of them singletons. The TCR sequence derives from a female donor in good health, enrolled as a control in a pregnancy study. The chain combines TRBV18 with TRBJ1-2; the D gene is possibly TRBD1 (5 bases). This specimen was peripheral blood, taken in the first trimester of pregnancy. The CDR3 coding sequence is TGTGCCAGCTCTTTAGACAGAGACTATGGCTACACCTTC. Amino acid sequence: CASSLDRDYGYTF.